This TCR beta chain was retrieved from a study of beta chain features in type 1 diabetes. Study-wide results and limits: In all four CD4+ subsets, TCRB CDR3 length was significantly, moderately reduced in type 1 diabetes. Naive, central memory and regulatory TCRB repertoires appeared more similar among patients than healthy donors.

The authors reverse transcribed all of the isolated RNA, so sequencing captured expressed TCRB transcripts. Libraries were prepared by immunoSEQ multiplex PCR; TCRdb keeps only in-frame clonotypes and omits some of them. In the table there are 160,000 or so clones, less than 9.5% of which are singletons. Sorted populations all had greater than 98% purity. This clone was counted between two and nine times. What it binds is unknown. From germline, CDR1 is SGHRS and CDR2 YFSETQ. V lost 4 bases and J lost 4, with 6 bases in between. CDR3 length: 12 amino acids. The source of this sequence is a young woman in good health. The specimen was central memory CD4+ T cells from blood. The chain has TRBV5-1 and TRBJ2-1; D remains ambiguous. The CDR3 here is CASSPSYNEQFF. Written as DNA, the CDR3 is TGCGCCAGCAGCCCCTCTTACAATGAGCAGTTCTTC. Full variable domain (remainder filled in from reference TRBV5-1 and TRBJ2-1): KAGVTQTPRYLIKTRGQQVTLSCSPISGHRSVSWYQQTPGQGLQFLFEYFSETQRNKGNFPGRFSGRQFSNSRSEMNVSTLELGDSALYLCASSPSYNEQFFGPGTRLTVL.